In its sample, the clone carrying this T cell receptor beta chain was seen many times. Its target is unknown. Germline V gene lookup returns CDR1 SGHTA and CDR2 FQGNSA. With 1 base removed from V and 6 bases from J, the gap between germline ends came to 9 bases. This CDR3 contains 14 residues. These data are taken from a study of read filtering for tumor transcriptome and immune sequencing. Across the whole study: TCR-mapped reads were about 3.5 to 10.27 million with IR-seq versus about 85 to 1,300 with RNA-seq.

From approximately 400 ng of RNA, a library with molecular barcoded alpha/delta and beta/gamma adaptors was made. TCRdb reprocessed the reads with MiXCR, giving one entry per CDR3 protein. This sample has about 130,000 distinct CDR3 sequences, with 10% to 15% found just once. Study conclusions and caveats: Dropping single-read clonotypes raised IR-seq and RNA-seq shared-clonotype correlation.

J is TRBJ2-2 and V is TRBV7-2, with D perhaps assigned TRBD1 or TRBD2 (5 bases each). The sample was a population of CD138-negative cells sorted from bone marrow. This receptor was identified in a donor at least 40 years old with multiple myeloma. As DNA, the CDR3 is TGTGCCAGCAGCTTAGAAGGGACGGCCGGGGAGCTGTTTTTT. It codes for CASSLEGTAGELFF.